This T cell receptor beta chain is from a study of CXCR3-negative and CXCR3-positive naive CD8 T cells. Every subset of CD8+ T cells was sorted in triplicate at a few hundred thousand cells each. This CDR3 has 13 amino acids. Germline CDR1 SQVTM, CDR2 ANQGSEA. Study-wide points: TRB CDR3 hydrophobicity was greater in CXCR3-positive naive cells than in CXCR3-negative naive cells. The study found comparably high diversity in both naive subsets and much lower diversity in memory CD8+ cells.

Through 5' RACE with UMI labels, the TRB cDNA libraries were prepared. TCRdb re-called the 5' RACE reads and shows each CDR3 protein once, DNA omitted. The sample totals around 150,000 distinct CDR3 sequences. Concerning this clonotype: Its antigen is currently unknown.

The chain joins TRBV29-1 to TRBJ2-2. Sequencing used naive CXCR3+ CD8+ T cells from blood. Subset of the sample: CD45RO-CCR7+CD27+CD95- naive CD8+ T cells expressing CXCR3 (TNR3+). This TCR was recovered from a human donor in good health. Some clones in this sample may be carry-over from other donors' samples. Here the CDR3 reads CSVARQNTGELFF.